This T cell receptor (beta chain) originates from a study of radiation and T cells in renal cell carcinoma. TCRdb's copy holds only in-frame clones and misses some; the assay was immunoSEQ multiplex PCR. Of 100,000 to 150,000 clones listed, around 89% were seen once; the top ten hold almost 6%. Indicated time point: blood 2 weeks post-SBRT. The treatment: 15 Gy SBRT to primary tumor, nephrectomy 4 weeks later. This renal cell carcinoma was of the clear cell type. The CDR3 is 14 amino acids. Trimming cost V 5 bases and J 1 base, with 12 bases left between them. Germline CDR1 and CDR2: MDHEN and SYDVKM. This sample comprised blood, obtained from a patient whose treatment included radiotherapy and nephrectomy. V is TRBV28 and J is TRBJ2-7; maybe TRBD1 (5 bases). The sequence was obtained from a woman aged 65 to 85 with renal cell carcinoma. The CDR3 loop reads CASSLTVPSYEQYF. The CDR3 bases are TGTGCCAGCAGTCTGACAGTTCCTTCCTACGAGCAGTACTTC.